This T cell receptor beta chain originates from a study of early T cells in non-severe SARS-CoV-2 infection. Across the whole study: The input, bulk RNA from unsorted whole blood, was sequenced, and chains were unpaired.

Separate cDNA molecules each had unique molecular identifiers attached to them. MiXCR, run by TCRdb on the 5' RACE reads, gives a single entry per CDR3 protein. The sample shows about 98,000 distinct CDR3 sequences, 11% of them seen only once. CDR3 length equals 17 residues. V lost 2 bases and J lost 2; bases outside the gene matches: 11. Germline lookup yields CDR1 SQVTM and CDR2 ANQGSEA. This receptor was taken from an adult who was a healthcare worker with PCR-confirmed SARS-CoV-2 infection or an uninfected control (not recorded which). The chain couples TRBV29-1 to TRBJ2-3; 9 bases line up with TRBD2. Sequenced: whole blood. This chain's CDR3 is CSVEIAGGPQVTDTQYF. CDR3 bases: TGCAGCGTTGAAATCGCGGGAGGGCCTCAGGTCACAGATACGCAGTATTTT.